The 2 T cell receptor beta chains below come from one sample, sequenced in a study of blood T cell repertoires in COVID-19. Clones were read by immunoSEQ multiplex PCR, and TCRdb kept only the in-frame ones, dropping some. Of about 300,000 clones in the sample, around 86% are singletons; the top ten hold under 2%. The sequenced material came from peripheral blood. The source is a woman aged 45-60 years with acute or convalescent COVID-19.

The chain recombines TRBV7-8 with TRBJ2-4, with D unresolved. CDR1 is SGHVS and CDR2 is FQNEAQ in the germline V gene. Between the trimmed V and J ends, which lost 5 bases and 6 bases, there was a span of 11 bases. CDR3 size: 13 residues. This CDR3 is CASSPGPGNIQYF. Written as DNA, the CDR3 is TGTGCCAGCAGCCCAGGCCCTGGAAACATTCAGTACTTC.

This clone has just one count. The CDR3 coding sequence is TGTGCCAGCACCCTACAGGGGGCGGTTCAGCCCCAGCATTTT. Translating gives CASTLQGAVQPQHF. The genes are TRBV28 and TRBJ1-5, with 9 positions matching TRBD1. With 7 bases clipped from V and 6 bases from J, the junction kept 7 bases outside the gene matches. Germline assignment: CDR1 MDHEN and CDR2 SYDVKM. This CDR3 is 14 amino acids long.